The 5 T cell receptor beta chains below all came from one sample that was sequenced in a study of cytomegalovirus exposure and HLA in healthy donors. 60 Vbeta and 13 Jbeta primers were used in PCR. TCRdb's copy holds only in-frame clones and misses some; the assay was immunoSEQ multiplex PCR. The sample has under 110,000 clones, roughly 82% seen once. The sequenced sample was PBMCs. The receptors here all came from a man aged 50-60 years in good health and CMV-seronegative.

CDR3 coding DNA: TGCAGCGTTGAAACAGCTTTATCCTACGAGCAGTACTTC. As protein: CSVETALSYEQYF. The gene calls are TRBV29-1 and TRBJ2-7; D call uncertain. CDR1 is SQVTM, CDR2 ANQGSEA, per germline. The V gene lost 2 bases and the J gene lost 1 base, with 9 bases spanning the gap. The CDR3 runs to 13 residues.

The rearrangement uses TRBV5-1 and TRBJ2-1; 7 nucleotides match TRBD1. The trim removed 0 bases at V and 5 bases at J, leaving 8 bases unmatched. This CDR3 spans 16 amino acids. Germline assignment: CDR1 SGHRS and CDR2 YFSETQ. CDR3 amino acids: CASSLAGTASNNEQFF. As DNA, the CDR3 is TGCGCCAGCAGCTTGGCCGGGACAGCGTCCAACAATGAGCAGTTCTTC.

The CDR3 protein is CASSFSGAETQYF. The CDR3 bases are TGTGCCAGCAGCTTCTCAGGGGCGGAGACCCAGTACTTC. The chain links TRBV5-6 to TRBJ2-5, with a weak D call TRBD1 (6 bases). The CDR3 covers 13 residues. The germline gives CDR1 SGHDT, CDR2 YYEEEE. V lost 2 bases to trimming and J lost 5 bases, with 10 bases between them.

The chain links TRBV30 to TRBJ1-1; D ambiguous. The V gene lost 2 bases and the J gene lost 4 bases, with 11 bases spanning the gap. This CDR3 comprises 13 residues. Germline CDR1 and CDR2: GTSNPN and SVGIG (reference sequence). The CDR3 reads CAWSLGSGTEAFF. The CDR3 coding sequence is TGTGCCTGGAGTCTGGGAAGCGGCACTGAAGCTTTCTTT.

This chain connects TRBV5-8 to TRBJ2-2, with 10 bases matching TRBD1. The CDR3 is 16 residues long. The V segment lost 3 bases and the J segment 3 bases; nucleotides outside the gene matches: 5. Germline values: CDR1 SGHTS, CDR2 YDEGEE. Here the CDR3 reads CASSSGTGVDTGELFF. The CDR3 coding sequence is TGTGCCAGCAGCTCCGGGACAGGGGTGGACACCGGGGAGCTGTTTTTT.